This T cell receptor beta chain was found in a study of T cell changes during pregnancy in multiple sclerosis. This clone was observed a single time. The germline V gene encodes CDR1 SGHDT and CDR2 YYEEEE. The ends were cut back, 1 base at V and 0 bases at J, with 4 bases in the middle. The CDR3 sequence is 14 residues long. The assay was immunoSEQ multiplex PCR, and TCRdb's table has in-frame clones only and misses some. Seen here are about 40,000 clones, about 91% observed once, and the top ten hold around 0.78%. This clonotype was sampled from a female donor with multiple sclerosis, enrolled in a pregnancy study. The input for sequencing was CD4+ T cells from peripheral blood mononuclear cells, taken before pregnancy. The chain employs TRBV5-6 and TRBJ1-4; D call uncertain. In DNA, the CDR3 is TGTGCCAGCAGCTTGTTAACAACTAATGAAAAACTGTTTTTT. Protein product: CASSLLTTNEKLFF. Using reference TRBV5-6 and TRBJ1-4 for the parts outside the CDR3, the full variable domain is DAGVTQSPTHLIKTRGQQVTLRCSPKSGHDTVSWYQQALGQGPQFIFQYYEEEERQRGNFPDRFSGHQFPNYSSELNVNALLLGDSALYLCASSLLTTNEKLFFGSGTQLSVL.